This entry lists 32 T cell receptor beta chains sequenced from one sample in a study of blood T cell repertoires in COVID-19. Assay: immunoSEQ multiplex PCR; the TCRdb copy retains only in-frame clones and omits some. The table shows 150,000 to 200,000 clones, with roughly nine tenths occurring only once. The source material was PBMCs or T cells enriched from blood (not recorded which). The receptors originated from a woman in her thirties or forties with acute COVID-19.

The rearrangement uses TRBV5-1 and TRBJ2-3; D uncertain. The germline CDR1 and CDR2 sequences are SGHRS and YFSETQ. The CDR3 runs to 13 residues. The germline V and J ends were trimmed by 0 bases and 1 base, with 3 bases remaining between them. This CDR3 is CASSLVGTDTQYF. Written as DNA, the CDR3 is TGCGCCAGCAGCTTGGTAGGCACAGATACGCAGTATTTT.

This CDR3 reads CASSLDASGRKETQYF. CDR3 in DNA: TGCGCCAGCAGCCTAGACGCAAGCGGGAGAAAAGAGACCCAGTACTTC. The rearrangement joins TRBV5-1 to TRBJ2-5; 8 bases fit TRBD2. The CDR3 sequence is 16 residues long. Germline CDR1 and CDR2: SGHRS and YFSETQ. Trimming removed 4 bases from V and 3 bases from J; junction bases left unmatched: 11.

J is TRBJ1-1 and V is TRBV9, with 7 bases lining up with TRBD1. This CDR3 is built from 15 residues. Germline lookup yields CDR1 SGDLS and CDR2 YYNGEE. V lost 4 bases to trimming and J lost 1 base; unmatched junction nucleotides: 7. Here the CDR3 reads CASSSTGVENTEAFF. CDR3 bases: TGTGCCAGCAGCTCCACAGGGGTGGAGAACACTGAAGCTTTCTTT.

This chain uses TRBV7-3 with TRBJ2-5; the match to TRBD1 covers 7 bases. The V gene's germline CDR1 is SGHTA and CDR2 FQGTGA. J gave up 4 bases and V 1 base, and 3 bases lay outside the gene matches. The CDR3 has 14 amino acids. CDR3 protein: CASSLKGAGETQYF. The CDR3, as DNA: TGTGCCAGCAGCTTAAAGGGGGCGGGAGAGACCCAGTACTTC.

This sequence joins TRBV19 and TRBJ2-7; 9 nucleotides match TRBD1. The CDR3 loop spans 15 amino acids. V shed 5 bases and J 3 bases; nucleotides not matched to a gene: 8. The V gene's germline CDR1 is LNHDA and CDR2 SQIVND (reference sequence). DNA for the CDR3: TGTGCCAGTAGTTTGCGGACAGGGGTCTACTACGAGCAGTACTTC. Amino acids: CASSLRTGVYYEQYF.

The chain links TRBV3-1 (or the pseudogene TRBV3-2) to TRBJ2-7; D is uncertain. Germline loops: CDR1 LGHDT, CDR2 YNNKEL (reference sequence). The V end lost 0 bases, the J end lost 3 bases, and 6 bases lay between the germline ends. This CDR3 is 13 amino acids long. The CDR3, as DNA: TGTGCCAGCAGCCAAGATAGCAGCTACGAGCAGTACTTC. Translation: CASSQDSSYEQYF.

The chain recombines TRBV5-1 with TRBJ2-1, with 15 positions matching TRBD2. The length of the CDR3 is 14 residues. J gave up 13 bases and V 4 bases, and 6 bases lay outside the gene matches. Germline loops: CDR1 SGHRS, CDR2 YFSETQ. CDR3 sequence: CASSPGLAGGIQFF. The CDR3, as DNA: TGCGCCAGCAGCCCAGGACTAGCGGGGGGGATCCAGTTCTTC.

The chain employs TRBV5-5 and TRBJ1-1; possibly TRBD1 for D (5 bases). The germline V and J ends were trimmed by 6 bases and 4 bases, with 16 bases remaining between them. The CDR3 length is 14 residues. Germline CDR1 SGHKS, CDR2 YYEKEE (reference sequence). The CDR3 coding sequence is TGTGCCAGCATCCCGCAGGGTATCGGCACTGAAGCTTTCTTT. This translates into CASIPQGIGTEAFF.

The chain is built from TRBV25-1 and TRBJ2-1; TRBD2 is a possible D gene (5 bases). V was clipped by 4 bases and J by 6 bases, with 13 bases between them. The germline V gene encodes CDR1 MGHDK and CDR2 SYGVNS. There are 14 residues in the CDR3. CDR3 amino acids: CASSGELLVNEQFF. The CDR3 region has the DNA TGTGCCAGCAGTGGAGAACTACTAGTCAATGAGCAGTTCTTC. The full variable domain, its missing parts supplied by reference TRBV25-1 and TRBJ2-1, is EADIYQTPRYLVIGTGKKITLECSQTMGHDKMYWYQQDPGMELHLIHYSYGVNSTEKGDLSSESTVSRIRTEHFPLTLESARPSHTSQYLCASSGELLVNEQFFGPGTRLTVL.

The rearrangement links TRBV6-5 to TRBJ2-7; D might be TRBD2 (6 bases). Deletions cut 8 bases from V and 4 bases from J, with 15 bases between. Per germline, CDR1 MNHEY and CDR2 SVGAGI. CDR3 length: 13 residues. The CDR3 bases are TGTGCCAGCCTGGCTATCGGGGGATACGAGCAGTACTTC. Translating it yields CASLAIGGYEQYF.

The V and J genes are TRBV7-2 and TRBJ2-3, with 15 bases that match TRBD2. The germline CDR1 and CDR2 sequences are SGHTA and FQGNSA. The CDR3 is made up of 17 amino acids. The V gene end was trimmed by 5 bases and the J gene end by 5 bases; junction bases not matched to a gene: 8. CDR3 protein: CASSPRPGLAGGDTQYF. The CDR3, as DNA: TGTGCCAGCAGCCCTCGCCCGGGACTAGCGGGAGGAGATACGCAGTATTTT.

This clone was seen a handful of times. V usage is TRBV7-6 and J usage is TRBJ2-7, with D possibly being TRBD1 (6 bases). The CDR3 runs 15 residues. Looked up from germline, CDR1 is SGHVS and CDR2 is FNYEAQ. The V end lost 5 bases, the J end lost 3 bases, and 17 bases lay between the germline ends. The CDR3 region is CASSAGVGHSYEQYF. DNA of the CDR3: TGTGCCAGCAGCGCAGGAGTGGGACACAGCTACGAGCAGTACTTC.

The chain joins TRBV5-5 to TRBJ2-1, with TRBD2 identical over 10 bases. This CDR3 region has 13 residues. CDR1 is SGHKS and CDR2 is YYEKEE in the germline V gene (reference sequence). Trimming took 4 bases from V and 9 from J; bases not matched to a gene: 4. As DNA, the CDR3 is TGTGCCAGCAGCGTGGGACTAGCGTTTGAGCAGTTCTTC. It specifies CASSVGLAFEQFF.

This clone was detected once. The chain carries TRBV4-2 and TRBJ2-1, with 10 nucleotides matching TRBD2. The CDR3 is made up of 15 amino acids. CDR1 and CDR2 (germline): LGHNA, YNFKEQ. J was trimmed by 7 bases and V by 3 bases; bases with no gene match: 6. CDR3 bases: TGTGCCAGCAGCCAGGAAGCGGGGGGGACGAATGAGCAGTTCTTC. Translation: CASSQEAGGTNEQFF.

V usage is TRBV11-1 and J usage is TRBJ1-6, with D possibly TRBD1 on 5 matching bases. The CDR3 is 15 amino acids. Germline values: CDR1 SGHAT, CDR2 FQDESV (reference sequence). V was clipped by 5 bases and J by 7 bases, with 15 bases between them. The CDR3 region is CASSPDSSLNSPLHF. DNA of the CDR3: TGTGCCAGCAGCCCAGACAGTTCGTTAAATTCACCCCTCCACTTT.

The chain recombines TRBV9 with TRBJ2-2; TRBD2 agrees at 10 bases. The CDR3 is 16 amino acids. Germline values: CDR1 SGDLS, CDR2 YYNGEE. J lost 4 bases, V lost 2 bases, and 5 bases had no gene match. CDR3 in amino acids: CASSVLAGEGTGELFF. The CDR3 bases are TGTGCCAGCAGCGTTCTAGCGGGAGAAGGCACCGGGGAGCTGTTTTTT.

The chain uses TRBV5-1 and TRBJ2-7, with D possibly TRBD1 on 5 matching bases. Trimming took off 0 bases at V and 3 bases at J, with 19 bases between the two ends. The CDR3 is 17 residues long. Germline CDR1 SGHRS, CDR2 YFSETQ. CDR3 sequence (DNA): TGCGCCAGCAGCTTGGGGCTGGGGCAGGCTGGGATCTACGAGCAGTACTTC. Its protein product is CASSLGLGQAGIYEQYF.

The rearrangement links TRBV3-1 (or the pseudogene TRBV3-2) to TRBJ2-3, with D tentatively TRBD2 (6 bases). CDR3 length equals 16 residues. Deletions cut 4 bases from V and 4 bases from J, with 18 bases between. Germline V CDR1 and CDR2: LGHDT, YNNKEL (reference sequence). CDR3 DNA sequence: TGTGCCAGCAGCCCGGGTGGTTGGGGGGTGGCAGATACGCAGTATTTT. Its translation is CASSPGGWGVADTQYF.

This clone has just one count. The sample contains more than one DNA sequence encoding this CDR3. The V gene is TRBV18, the J gene TRBJ2-4; the D gene is possibly TRBD1 (6 bases). Deletions cut 3 bases from V and 2 bases from J, with 8 bases between. Germline CDR1 reads KGHSH; CDR2 reads LQKENI. The CDR3 has 14 amino acids. CDR3 sequence: CASSPGASKNIQYF. In DNA, the CDR3 is TGTGCCAGCTCACCGGGGGCTTCCAAAAACATTCAGTACTTC. Using reference TRBV18 and TRBJ2-4 for the parts outside the CDR3, the full variable domain is NAGVMQNPRHLVRRRGQEARLRCSPMKGHSHVYWYRQLPEEGLKFMVYLQKENIIDESGMPKERFSAEFPKEGPSILRIQQVVRGDSAAYFCASSPGASKNIQYFGAGTRLSVL.

The chain employs TRBV6-2 or TRBV6-3 and TRBJ1-1; D is ambiguous. Germline loops: CDR1 MNHEY, CDR2 SVGEGT. The V end lost 2 bases, the J end lost 1 base, and 8 bases lay between the germline ends. There are 14 residues in the CDR3. The CDR3 here is CASSYGSGNTEAFF. In DNA, the CDR3 is TGTGCCAGCAGTTACGGGTCGGGGAACACTGAAGCTTTCTTT.

The V call is TRBV21-1, the J call TRBJ2-3; TRBD1 is the table's D call and was not checked against the DNA. TRBV21-1 is listed as a pseudogene. The CDR3 sequence is 15 residues long. The CDR3 is CASTGTGLSTDTQYF. The DNA for the CDR3 is TGTGCCAGCACCGGGACAGGGCTAAGCACAGATACGCAGTATTTT.

The chain couples TRBV5-1 to TRBJ1-2, with no clear D. V lost 0 bases to trimming and J lost 3 bases, with 9 bases between them. The V gene's germline CDR1 is SGHRS and CDR2 YFSETQ. The CDR3 length is 14 residues. CDR3 coding DNA: TGCGCCAGCAGCTTGGTCTCCCTTGACTATGGCTACACCTTC. Its translation is CASSLVSLDYGYTF.

This chain links TRBV5-1 with TRBJ1-4; weak D call: TRBD1 (6 bases). The V and J ends lost 4 bases and 4 bases respectively, with 17 bases between them. CDR3 length: 16 residues. Germline V gene lookup returns CDR1 SGHRS and CDR2 YFSETQ. CDR3: CASSPGERQVNEKLFF. In nucleotides, the CDR3 is TGCGCCAGCAGCCCCGGAGAACGACAGGTTAATGAAAAACTGTTTTTT.

The CDR3 nucleotides are TGTGCCAGTAGTGCCCTTTATAGGGAGGCTGAAGCTTTCTTT. Translated: CASSALYREAEAFF. The chain couples TRBV19 to TRBJ1-1; unclear D gene. CDR1 and CDR2 from the germline V gene are LNHDA and SQIVND (reference sequence). V was pared by 5 bases and J by 6 bases, with 16 bases between. The CDR3 is made up of 14 amino acids.

V is TRBV5-8 and J is TRBJ2-2, with D hard to call. Germline lookup yields CDR1 SGHTS and CDR2 YDEGEE. The V gene lost 4 bases and the J gene lost 4 bases, with 11 bases spanning the gap. CDR3 length: 14 residues. As DNA, the CDR3 is TGTGCCAGCAGCCGGTCCCGGTCCACCGGGGAGCTGTTTTTT. This encodes CASSRSRSTGELFF.

The J gene is TRBJ1-2, the V gene TRBV12-3 or TRBV12-4; D is unclear. The CDR3 runs 11 residues. V lost 5 bases, J lost 5 bases, and 6 bases lay in between. The DNA of the CDR3 is TGTGCCAGCAGTCCGGGTTATGGCTACACCTTC. Translating it yields CASSPGYGYTF.

This chain links TRBV28 with TRBJ2-7, with D possibly matching TRBD1 (6 bases). This CDR3 has 14 residues. The ends were cut back, 3 bases at V and 3 bases at J, with 12 bases in the middle. Germline V gene data show CDR1 as MDHEN and CDR2 as SYDVKM. The CDR3 region is CASSFDRLLYEQYF. The CDR3 DNA reads TGTGCCAGCAGTTTTGACAGGTTACTCTACGAGCAGTACTTC.

V usage is TRBV7-9 and J usage is TRBJ1-1; D not certain. CDR1 and CDR2 from the germline V gene are SEHNR and FQNEAQ (reference sequence). V gave up 3 bases and J gave up 1 base, with 12 bases separating them. The CDR3 spans 15 residues. The CDR3: CASSFWGEANTEAFF. The CDR3 bases are TGTGCCAGCAGCTTTTGGGGAGAGGCGAACACTGAAGCTTTCTTT.

The chain is built from TRBV7-3 and TRBJ2-7; D uncertain. The V end was cut by 5 bases, the J end by 4 bases, with 18 bases between. This CDR3 spans 15 amino acids. Germline V lookup: CDR1 SGHTA, CDR2 FQGTGA. This CDR3 reads CASSTYERTGYEQYF. CDR3 sequence (DNA): TGTGCCAGCAGCACCTACGAGAGAACGGGTTACGAGCAGTACTTC.

The chain combines TRBV6-5 with TRBJ2-3, with D maybe TRBD2 (6 bases). Trimming shortened V by 7 bases and J by 6 bases, and 14 bases separated the two germline ends. The germline gives CDR1 MNHEY, CDR2 SVGAGI. The CDR3 spans 13 residues. The CDR3 loop reads CASIAGPWDTQYF. The DNA of the CDR3 is TGTGCCAGCATTGCGGGACCGTGGGATACGCAGTATTTT.

This clone came up a few times. V gene TRBV27 combines with J gene TRBJ1-5; D possibly corresponds to TRBD1 (6 bases). Trimming left V 5 bases short and J 5 bases short, with 13 bases between. CDR1 is MNHEY, CDR2 SMNVEV, per germline (reference sequence). The CDR3 length is 14 residues. CDR3 coding DNA: TGTGCCAGCAGTCCCGGGGCAGGGGATCAGCCCCAGCATTTT. Translating it yields CASSPGAGDQPQHF.

The chain carries TRBV6-2 or TRBV6-3 and TRBJ2-7; 9 positions match TRBD1. Germline values: CDR1 MNHEY, CDR2 SVGEGT. The CDR3 has 16 amino acids. After removal of 7 bases from V and 4 bases from J, the junction contained 14 bases not matched to a gene. The CDR3: CASTPSRTGEKYEQYF. The CDR3 DNA follows: TGTGCCAGCACCCCGTCCAGGACAGGGGAAAAATACGAGCAGTACTTC.